The 21 T cell receptor beta chains reported below all come from one sample, sequenced in a study of T cells in Graves' hyperthyroidism and ophthalmopathy. RNA transcripts gave rise to amplified TCR beta CDR3 regions. An initial round of RT-PCR targeting the TCR CDR3 relied on the HTBI primer set. TCRdb re-called the multiplex PCR reads through MiXCR, storing one row per CDR3 protein. Of under 350,000 distinct CDR3 sequences listed, about a sixth were seen once; the top ten hold around 57%. The sample consisted of blood. The receptors come from a woman aged 55-69 years with Graves' ophthalmopathy.

This clonotype was seen at least ten times. The V and J genes are TRBV20-1 and TRBJ1-6, with D possibly matching TRBD1 (6 bases). The CDR3 runs to 14 residues. The V gene lost 4 bases and the J gene lost 2 bases, with 9 bases spanning the gap. Germline V lookup: CDR1 DFQATT, CDR2 SNEGSKA (reference sequence). In DNA, the CDR3 is TGCAGTGCTACGGACAGCCCCTATAATTCACCCCTCCACTTT. It encodes CSATDSPYNSPLHF.

This chain links TRBV7-9 with TRBJ2-1; the D gene is possibly TRBD2 (6 bases). Trimming removed 4 bases from V and 5 bases from J, with 18 bases in between. CDR3 length equals 16 residues. Germline V gives CDR1 SEHNR, CDR2 FQNEAQ (reference sequence). Written as DNA, the CDR3 is TGTGCCAGCAGCTGGCCGGACTATCTATCCCACAATGAGCAGTTCTTC. Protein: CASSWPDYLSHNEQFF.

The chain employs TRBV5-1 and TRBJ2-2; 9 positions agree with TRBD1. This CDR3 contains 13 residues. The V segment lost 10 bases and the J segment 3 bases; nucleotides outside the gene matches: 4. From germline, CDR1 is SGHRS and CDR2 YFSETQ. In nucleotides, the CDR3 is TGCGCCGGCCGGACAGGGGACACCGGGGAGCTGTTTTTT. Protein sequence: CAGRTGDTGELFF.

This clonotype has a count of ten or more. The rearrangement joins TRBV15 to TRBJ1-1; D may be TRBD1 (6 bases). Germline V lookup: CDR1 LNHNV, CDR2 YYDKDF (reference sequence). V was trimmed by 0 bases and J by 5 bases, leaving 10 bases between them. This CDR3 has 14 amino acids. As DNA, the CDR3 is TGTGCCACCAGCAGAGATCCAGGGGTTACTGAAGCTTTCTTT. Protein sequence: CATSRDPGVTEAFF.

This chain links TRBV6-1 with TRBJ2-1; 8 bases are a match to TRBD2. The germline V gene has CDR1 MNHNS and CDR2 SASEGT. V dropped 5 bases and J dropped 9; count of bases not matched to a gene: 27. The CDR3 covers 20 residues. The CDR3 coding sequence is TGTGCCAGCAGTAGGAGTTCAGCGGGGGACTTCTGGTCTTTCATCTCTGAGCAGTTCTTC. Its translation is CASSRSSAGDFWSFISEQFF.

This clonotype was detected only a few times. The V and J genes are TRBV5-1 and TRBJ1-5; D is uncertain. The CDR3 is 13 amino acids. The V gene's germline CDR1 is SGHRS and CDR2 YFSETQ. Trimming removed 2 bases from V and 4 bases from J, with 7 bases in between. The CDR3 DNA reads as TGCGCCAGCAGCTTAGAGTTTAATCAGCCCCAGCATTTT. It is translated as CASSLEFNQPQHF.

J is TRBJ2-1 and V is TRBV6-2 or TRBV6-3, with 11 positions matching TRBD2. The V gene end was trimmed by 7 bases and the J gene end by 0 bases; junction bases not matched to a gene: 8. This CDR3 has 17 residues. Germline loops: CDR1 MNHEY, CDR2 SVGEGT. The CDR3 protein is CASTRGTSGSSYNEQFF. The CDR3 DNA is TGTGCCAGCACCAGAGGGACTAGCGGAAGCTCCTACAATGAGCAGTTCTTC.

This clonotype occurred many times. The chain joins TRBV20-1 to TRBJ1-2, with D maybe TRBD1 (5 bases). Germline V gene sequence: CDR1 DFQATT, CDR2 SNEGSKA (reference sequence). CDR3 size: 12 residues. V shed 3 bases and J shed 5 bases, with 10 bases lying between them. The CDR3: CSARAGAYGYTF. The DNA for the CDR3 is TGCAGTGCTAGGGCCGGGGCTTATGGCTACACCTTC.

In its sample, this clonotype was seen a few times. The CDR3 bases are TGTGCCAGCTCCAAGATAGGATCTAATGAAAAACTGTTTTTT. Protein sequence: CASSKIGSNEKLFF. The rearrangement joins TRBV18 to TRBJ1-4; D is undetermined. The ends were cut back, 6 bases at V and 3 bases at J, with 11 bases in the middle. This CDR3 contains 14 residues. Germline CDR1 KGHSH, CDR2 LQKENI.

This clonotype was recorded at least ten times. The chain combines TRBV6-2 or TRBV6-3 with TRBJ2-7; no definite D call. The germline V gene encodes CDR1 MNHEY and CDR2 SVGEGT. CDR3 length equals 12 residues. V dropped 2 bases and J dropped 4 bases, with 6 bases sitting between them. CDR3 loop: CASSYVQYEQYF. CDR3 in DNA: TGTGCCAGCAGTTACGTCCAGTACGAGCAGTACTTC.

For this clonotype: A much larger clone differs from this one at a single base, so this may be a read error. The chain combines TRBV30 with TRBJ2-3; TRBD2 is a possible D gene (5 bases). CDR1 and CDR2 (germline): GTSNPN, SVGIG (reference sequence). This CDR3 is built from 13 residues. The CDR3 DNA follows: TGTGCCTGGAGTGGGTCTCTACGGGATATGCAGTATTTT. Protein product: CAWSGSLRDMQYF.

The V and J genes are TRBV7-9 and TRBJ2-5; 8 bases are shared with TRBD1. The germline V gene has CDR1 SEHNR and CDR2 FQNEAQ (reference sequence). The CDR3 extends over 15 amino acids. V shed 4 bases and J 9 bases; nucleotides not matched to a gene: 13. The CDR3 here is CASSSSGTGQGPQYF. The CDR3 region has the DNA TGTGCCAGCAGCTCTTCCGGGACAGGTCAAGGGCCCCAGTACTTC.

The chain uses TRBV19 and TRBJ1-5; D is ambiguous. V gave up 1 base and J gave up 7 bases, with 17 bases separating them. The CDR3 contains 16 residues. Germline CDR1 and CDR2: LNHDA and SQIVND (reference sequence). The CDR3 reads CASSIGGGRMGQPQHF. The CDR3 DNA reads as TGTGCCAGTAGTATAGGAGGAGGCCGGATGGGCCAGCCCCAGCATTTT.

The CDR3 spells CASSPLGGGSHRKETQYF. The DNA for the CDR3 is TGTGCCAGCAGTCCTCTGGGTGGAGGGAGCCACCGAAAAGAGACCCAGTACTTC. The rearrangement links TRBV28 to TRBJ2-5, with D perhaps TRBD2 (6 bases). The CDR3 length is 18 residues. V gave up 5 bases and J gave up 3 bases, with 25 bases separating them. Germline V lookup: CDR1 MDHEN, CDR2 SYDVKM. Using reference TRBV28 and TRBJ2-5 for the parts outside the CDR3, the full variable domain is DVKVTQSSRYLVKRTGEKVFLECVQDMDHENMFWYRQDPGLGLRLIYFSYDVKMKEKGDIPEGYSVSREKKERFSLILESASTNQTSMYLCASSPLGGGSHRKETQYFGPGTRLLVL.

This clonotype was observed a handful of times. The chain carries TRBV5-1 and TRBJ1-2, with 9 bases aligning to TRBD1. The V segment lost 4 bases and the J segment 4 bases; nucleotides outside the gene matches: 11. Germline CDR1 SGHRS, CDR2 YFSETQ. This CDR3 is built from 16 residues. The CDR3 loop reads CASSRDRDRDTYGYTF. CDR3 sequence (DNA): TGCGCCAGCAGCCGTGACCGGGACAGGGACACCTATGGCTACACCTTC.

This clonotype was seen only a few times. The V call is TRBV18, the J call TRBJ2-2, with a possible D match to TRBD2 (6 bases). The germline V gene has CDR1 KGHSH and CDR2 LQKENI. Between the trimmed V and J ends, which lost 3 bases and 5 bases, there was a span of 13 bases. The CDR3 has 15 residues. The CDR3 nucleotides are TGTGCCAGCTCACCGGGGACGGACTATACCGGGGAGCTGTTTTTT. This sequence encodes CASSPGTDYTGELFF.

This clonotype has at least ten counts. Here the CDR3 DNA reads TGTGCCAGCAGTACCGGGACTAGAACAGATACGCAGTATTTT. Amino acid sequence: CASSTGTRTDTQYF. The chain employs TRBV6-1 and TRBJ2-3, with 8 bases aligning to TRBD2. From germline, CDR1 is MNHNS and CDR2 SASEGT. V lost 5 bases, J lost 3 bases, and 4 bases stayed unmatched. This CDR3 is 14 amino acids long.

J is TRBJ2-2 and V is TRBV7-3; 10 nucleotides match TRBD1. CDR1 SGHTA and CDR2 FQGTGA come from the germline V gene. The CDR3 contains 17 residues. After removal of 6 bases from V and 5 bases from J, the junction contained 12 bases not matched to a gene. The chain's CDR3 is CASRLGPTGGATGELFF. CDR3 nucleotide sequence: TGTGCCAGCAGGCTAGGTCCGACAGGGGGCGCGACCGGGGAGCTGTTTTTT.

The table lists this clonotype with many counts. The rearrangement links TRBV6-2 or TRBV6-3 to TRBJ2-1; D call uncertain. The germline V gene has CDR1 MNHEY and CDR2 SVGEGT. The CDR3 totals 15 residues. V shed 0 bases and J shed 0 bases, with 6 bases lying between them. Here the CDR3 DNA reads TGTGCCAGCAGTTACTCGGCTAGCTCCTACAATGAGCAGTTCTTC. It is translated as CASSYSASSYNEQFF.

This clonotype came up a few times. V gene TRBV12-5 combines with J gene TRBJ2-4; D is unresolved. The length of the CDR3 is 14 residues. Per germline, CDR1 LGHNT and CDR2 FRNRAP. Trimming removed 5 bases at V and 5 bases at J, with 13 bases between. This CDR3 reads CASGVDTMENIQYF. CDR3 DNA sequence: TGTGCTAGTGGTGTAGACACCATGGAAAACATTCAGTACTTC.

This clonotype has a count of ten or more. The V and J genes are TRBV27 and TRBJ2-7, with TRBD1 identical over 8 bases. After removal of 6 bases from V and 6 bases from J, the junction contained 7 bases not matched to a gene. The CDR3 runs to 13 residues. Germline V lookup: CDR1 MNHEY, CDR2 SMNVEV (reference sequence). The CDR3 DNA follows: TGTGCCAGCAGAACGGGACAGGTTGGCGAGCAGTACTTC. Its protein is CASRTGQVGEQYF.